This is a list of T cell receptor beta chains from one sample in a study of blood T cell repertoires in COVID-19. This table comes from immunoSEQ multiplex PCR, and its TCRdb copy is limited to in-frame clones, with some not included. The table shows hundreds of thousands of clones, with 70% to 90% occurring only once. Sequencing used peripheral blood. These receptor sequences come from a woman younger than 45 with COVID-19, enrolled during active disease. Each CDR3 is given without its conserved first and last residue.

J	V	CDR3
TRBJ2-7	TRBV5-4	ASSPVTVGNSYEQY
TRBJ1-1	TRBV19	ASSTGSTVSEAF
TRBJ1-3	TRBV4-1	ASSQGLPGTGNTIY
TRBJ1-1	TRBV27	ASSLTVRRGMNTEAF
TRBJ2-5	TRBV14	ASSQGSRGETQY
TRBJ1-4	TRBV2	ASRADRVLNEKLF
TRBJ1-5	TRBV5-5	ASSFGVDQPQH
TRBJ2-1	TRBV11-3	ASSFEGGIYNEQF
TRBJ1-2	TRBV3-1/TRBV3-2	ASSQEGGENYGYT
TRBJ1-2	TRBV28	ASSPGQHNYGYT
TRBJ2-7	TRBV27	ASRVTGSNLYEQY
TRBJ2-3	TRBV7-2	ASSLHPRRPPDTQY
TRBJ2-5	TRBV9	ASSVGREYQETQY
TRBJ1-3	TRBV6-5	ASSYSSNSGNTIY
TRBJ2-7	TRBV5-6	ASSLASGGFEQY
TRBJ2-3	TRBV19	ASSKSSTSTDTQY
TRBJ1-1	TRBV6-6	ASSSLSTGGMRAF
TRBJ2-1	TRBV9	ASRGQEDYNEQF
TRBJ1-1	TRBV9	ASSPGGNTEAF
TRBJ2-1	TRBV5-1	ASSLWGPSSYNEQF
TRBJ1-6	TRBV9	ASSTNRDSNSPLH
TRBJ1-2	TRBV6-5	ASRYDSGYT
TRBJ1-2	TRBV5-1	ASSVGLYRGLRYGYT
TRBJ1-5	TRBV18	ASSTGGTGNQPQH
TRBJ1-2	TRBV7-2	ASSAPGGAGYGYT
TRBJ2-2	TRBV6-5	ASSYSYSGELF
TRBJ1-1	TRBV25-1	ASSVPGQGNEAF
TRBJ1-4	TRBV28	ASKQGIGIEKLF
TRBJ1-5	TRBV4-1	ASSHSRSRGPNQPQH
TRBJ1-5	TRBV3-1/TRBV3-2	ASSQGPGGNQPQH
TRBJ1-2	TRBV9	ASSAQFRTGDGYT
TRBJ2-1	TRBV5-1	ASSPGLAVYNEQF
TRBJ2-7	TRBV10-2	ASKPGGLEQY
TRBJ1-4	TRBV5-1	ASSLFGGTATNEKLF
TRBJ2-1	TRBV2	ASSDRGRVYNEQF
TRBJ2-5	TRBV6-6	ASLIAGETQETQY
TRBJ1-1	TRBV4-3	ASSQDWVGGNTEAF
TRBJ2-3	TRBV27	ASSSRTSGLTDTQY
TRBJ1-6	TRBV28	ASSEGGFYSPLH
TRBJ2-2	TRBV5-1	ASSLEPSGTNTGELF
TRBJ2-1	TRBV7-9	ASSSRYNEQF
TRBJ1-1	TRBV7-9	ASSGANTEAF
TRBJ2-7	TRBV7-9	ANEQYSYEQY
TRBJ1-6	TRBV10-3	AISENRVIGNSPLH
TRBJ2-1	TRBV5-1	ASSLRQGAAYNEQF
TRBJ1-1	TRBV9	ASSPLLGQGEAF
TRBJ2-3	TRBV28	ASRAGYRTDTQY
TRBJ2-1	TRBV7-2	ASSSGQF
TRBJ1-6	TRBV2	ASSSSYNSPLH
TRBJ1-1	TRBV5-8	ASSLERSAEAF
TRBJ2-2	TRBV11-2	ASSPRRLQGENTGELF
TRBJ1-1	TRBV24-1	ATSDDREGTEAF
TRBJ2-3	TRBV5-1	ASSLVASPGGTDTQY
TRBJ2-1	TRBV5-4	ASSPKGGATYNEQF
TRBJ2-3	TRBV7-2	ASSQTSGGGPDTQY
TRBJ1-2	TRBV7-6	ASSSRVGTGIGYGYT
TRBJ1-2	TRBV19	ASSSPGTATYGYT
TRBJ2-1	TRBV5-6	ASSVRLAGSKWEQF
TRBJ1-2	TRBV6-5	ASSYSVTGDGYT